This T cell receptor (beta chain) was recorded in a study of blood T cell repertoires in COVID-19. Germline values: CDR1 MNHEY, CDR2 SMNVEV (reference sequence). The J segment lost 2 bases and the V segment lost 1 base, leaving 5 bases of the junction unmatched. The CDR3 loop spans 15 amino acids. Profiling relied on immunoSEQ multiplex PCR, and the TCRdb table lists in-frame clones only, not all of them. Here the sample spans approximately 150,000 clones, over 70% being singletons. J is TRBJ2-7 and V is TRBV27; 7 bases align to TRBD1. This TCR was recovered from a woman aged 60-75 years with acute or convalescent COVID-19. The sample consisted of peripheral blood. The CDR3 DNA reads TGTGCCAGCAGTTTATTTAATCAGGGGGCCTACGAGCAGTACTTC. Translated: CASSLFNQGAYEQYF.